These 5 T cell receptor beta chains originate from one sample sequenced in a study of glioma-infiltrating T cells after dendritic cell vaccination. Profiled with immunoSEQ multiplex PCR; TCRdb holds only in-frame clones, not every one. The repertoire holds about 92,000 clones, 80% to 90% seen once, with about 15% in the top ten. Sequencing was performed on blood, taken before dendritic cell vaccination. Source of these receptors: a human donor with glioblastoma.

The chain carries TRBV28 and TRBJ1-4, with D tentatively TRBD1 (6 bases). The V gene's germline CDR1 is MDHEN and CDR2 SYDVKM. V lost 6 bases to trimming and J lost 7 bases, with 9 bases between them. This CDR3 region has 12 residues. CDR3 amino acids: CASRNRVEKLFF. The CDR3 DNA is TGTGCCAGCAGGAACAGGGTTGAAAAACTGTTTTTT.

The rearrangement links TRBV19 to TRBJ2-1; 8 bases are shared with TRBD2. Germline V gene data show CDR1 as LNHDA and CDR2 as SQIVND (reference sequence). V lost 0 bases and J lost 5; bases outside the gene matches: 15. CDR3 length: 19 amino acids. The CDR3 coding sequence is TGTGCCAGTAGTATAGAATGGACTAGCTTGGGACCCAGCAACAATGAGCAGTTCTTC. It specifies CASSIEWTSLGPSNNEQFF.

The chain carries TRBV29-1 and TRBJ2-3; D possibly corresponds to TRBD2 (7 bases). CDR1 is SQVTM and CDR2 is ANQGSEA in the germline V gene. The V end was cut by 7 bases, the J end by 6 bases, with 17 bases between. This CDR3 contains 13 residues. The CDR3 coding sequence is TGCAGCGGGGGGGGGCTAGCACCCGATACGCAGTATTTT. Translating it yields CSGGGLAPDTQYF.

The chain's CDR3 is CASSLFMNTEAFF. For the CDR3, the DNA is TGTGCCAGCAGCTTATTTATGAACACTGAAGCTTTCTTT. This chain joins TRBV7-3 and TRBJ1-1; D is undetermined. The CDR3 covers 13 residues. Germline V CDR1 and CDR2: SGHTA, FQGTGA. V shed 2 bases and J shed 0 bases, with 4 bases lying between them.

The chain's CDR3 is CASSWTSGRVNEQFF. The CDR3 DNA reads TGTGCCAGCAGCTGGACTAGCGGGAGGGTAAATGAGCAGTTCTTC. V usage is TRBV7-3 and J usage is TRBJ2-1; 15 positions match TRBD2. CDR1 is SGHTA and CDR2 is FQGTGA in the germline V gene. The CDR3 loop spans 15 amino acids. With V trimmed by 4 bases and J by 7 bases, 2 bases remained unmatched.